This T cell receptor beta chain was captured in a study of human T cells and chemical hapten exposure. On the study more broadly: During the approximately 25-week study period, patients had diphenylcyclopropenone applied to the scalp every week. Patch testing was performed with 0.01% DPC on the upper back, with reading at 6 days.

The CDR3 is 13 amino acids. Germline CDR1 is SGHTA and CDR2 is FQGNSA. V lost 5 bases, J lost 5 bases, and 10 bases lay in between. TCRdb recomputed calls from the RACE reads with MiXCR, one row per CDR3 protein. The profile shows around 62,000 distinct CDR3 sequences, around 6.6% of them singletons. Time point here: pre-sensitization, week 0. Treatment specified: therapeutic diphenylcyclopropenone sensitization with weekly scalp DPC. V and J are TRBV7-2 and TRBJ2-1, with D tentatively TRBD2 (6 bases). The source is a woman aged 25 to 39 with alopecia areata. Some clones in this sample may be carry-over from other donors' samples. The sample was whole blood, taken in connection with sensitization to the hapten diphenylcyclopropenone (DPC). CDR3 sequence: CASSTGVDNEQFF. In nucleotides, the CDR3 is TGTGCCAGCAGCACGGGGGTCGACAATGAGCAGTTCTTC.